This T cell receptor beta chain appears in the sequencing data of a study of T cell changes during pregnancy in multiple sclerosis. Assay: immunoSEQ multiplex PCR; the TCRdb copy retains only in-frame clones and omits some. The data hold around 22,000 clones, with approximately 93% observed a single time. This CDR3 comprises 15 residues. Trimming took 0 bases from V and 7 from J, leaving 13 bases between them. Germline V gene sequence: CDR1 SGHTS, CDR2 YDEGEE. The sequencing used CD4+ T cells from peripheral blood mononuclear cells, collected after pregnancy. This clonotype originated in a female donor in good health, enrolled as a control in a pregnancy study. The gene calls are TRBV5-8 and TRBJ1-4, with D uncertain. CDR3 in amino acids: CASSLVEGSREKLFF. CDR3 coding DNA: TGTGCCAGCAGCTTGGTCGAGGGCTCTCGTGAAAAACTGTTTTTT.